This T cell receptor beta chain appears in the sequencing data of a study of T-cell reconstitution after alpha-beta-depleted transplantation in children. TCRbeta library construction was performed incorporating unique molecular identifiers. TCRdb ran MiXCR on the PCR reads and lists one entry per CDR3 protein. The table lists 250,000 to 350,000 distinct CDR3 sequences, 9.9% of them singletons. Germline loops: CDR1 SGHRS, CDR2 YFSETQ. The CDR3 runs to 13 residues. Trimming shortened V by 5 bases and J by 5 bases, and 13 bases separated the two germline ends. The rearrangement uses TRBV5-1 and TRBJ2-5, with D perhaps assigned TRBD1 or TRBD2 (5 bases each). This specimen was PBMCs from the stem cell graft donor, taken from the stem cell graft. The receptor comes from a human donor who donated a stem cell graft to a child with SCID. CDR3 bases: TGCGCCAGCAGTCAGGGAGTGTTGGAGACCCAGTACTTC. Translating it yields CASSQGVLETQYF.